This entry is about one T cell receptor beta chain. CDR3 length: 16 residues. Germline V CDR1 and CDR2: SGDLS, YYNGEE. Between the trimmed V and J ends, which lost 8 bases and 5 bases, there was a span of 22 bases. This entry comes from a study of cytomegalovirus exposure and HLA in healthy donors. PCR employed 60 Vbeta and 13 Jbeta primers. Sequencing was performed with immunoSEQ multiplex PCR; in TCRdb, only in-frame clones are kept and a portion is missing. This sample has roughly 140,000 clones, with around 60% found just once. It was healthy bone marrow donors who served as donors. Input material: PBMCs. The receptor's source is a woman aged 60 to 75 in good health and CMV-seropositive. The chain uses TRBV9 and TRBJ2-2; TRBD2 is a possible D gene (7 bases). The CDR3 spells CASNLGMGGGTGELFF. In DNA form, the CDR3 reads TGTGCCAGTAACCTGGGGATGGGAGGGGGAACCGGGGAGCTGTTTTTT.